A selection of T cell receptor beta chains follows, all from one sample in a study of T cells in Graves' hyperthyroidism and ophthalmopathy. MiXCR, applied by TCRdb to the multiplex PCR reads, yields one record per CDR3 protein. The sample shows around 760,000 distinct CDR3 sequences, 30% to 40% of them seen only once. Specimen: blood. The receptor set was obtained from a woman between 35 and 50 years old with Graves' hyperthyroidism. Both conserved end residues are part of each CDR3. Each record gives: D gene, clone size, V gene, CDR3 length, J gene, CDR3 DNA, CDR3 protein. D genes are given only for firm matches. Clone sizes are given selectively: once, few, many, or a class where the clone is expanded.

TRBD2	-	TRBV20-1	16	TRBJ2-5	TGCAGTGCTAGGTCGGCTAGCGGGTTTCCGATCGAGACCCAGTACTTC	CSARSASGFPIETQYF
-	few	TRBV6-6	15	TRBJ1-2	TGTGCCAGCAGTTACGGGTTAGGAGCTAACTATGGCTACACCTTC	CASSYGLGANYGYTF
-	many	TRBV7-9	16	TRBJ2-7	TGTGCCAGCAGCCCCTCCATCCTAGGGCGAGGGGCCGAGCAGTACTTC	CASSPSILGRGAEQYF
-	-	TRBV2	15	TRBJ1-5	TGTGCCAGCAGACCGGGCCAGGTATCCCTCCAGCCCCAGCATTTT	CASRPGQVSLQPQHF
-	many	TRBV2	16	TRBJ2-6	TGTGCCACCCTAGGGGGACGGAGCTCTGGGGCCAACGTCCTGACTTTC	CATLGGRSSGANVLTF
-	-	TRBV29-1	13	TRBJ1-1	TGCAGCTTGGTTGCGTCGGTGGGGACTGAAGCTTTCTTT	CSLVASVGTEAFF
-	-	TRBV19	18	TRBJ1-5	TGTGCCAGTAGTATAGTGGGCAGGGGAGAGGCTGGCAATCAGCCCCAGCATTTT	CASSIVGRGEAGNQPQHF
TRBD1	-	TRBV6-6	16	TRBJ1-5	TGTGCCAGCAGTTACTCGGACAGGGGGCTGAATCAGCCCCAGCATTTT	CASSYSDRGLNQPQHF
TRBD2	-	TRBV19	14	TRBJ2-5	TGTGCCAGTAGTATGTCTCGACTAGCGGAGACCCAGTACTTC	CASSMSRLAETQYF
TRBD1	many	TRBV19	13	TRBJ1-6	TGTGCCACCCGGGACAGACGGAATTCACCCCTCCACTTT	CATRDRRNSPLHF
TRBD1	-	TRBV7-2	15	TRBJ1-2	TGCGCCAGCAGCCGAGATAGACAGGGGAATGGGGGCTACACCTTC	CASSRDRQGNGGYTF
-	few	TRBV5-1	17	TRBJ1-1	TGCGCCAGCAGCTTGGTGGGTACTAGGACCCTGAACACTGAAGCTTTCTTT	CASSLVGTRTLNTEAFF
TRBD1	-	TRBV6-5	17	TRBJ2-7	TGTGCCAGCAGTTTAGCCTCCCTCGGGGACAGGGGGCCTGAGCAGTACTTC	CASSLASLGDRGPEQYF
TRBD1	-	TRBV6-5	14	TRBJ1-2	TGTGCCAGCAGACCCTTCGGCAGGGGGCGAAGCTACACCTTC	CASRPFGRGRSYTF
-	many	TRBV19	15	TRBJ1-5	TGTGCCAGTAGTATGATAACGGGTAGCAATCAGCCCCAGCATTTT	CASSMITGSNQPQHF
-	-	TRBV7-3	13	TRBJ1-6	TGTGCCAGCAGCTTTGGGGGCAGTTCACCCCTCCACTTT	CASSFGGSSPLHF
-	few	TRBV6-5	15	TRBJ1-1	TGTGCCAGCAGTTACTCCGGGCCCACGGACACTGAAGCTTTCTTT	CASSYSGPTDTEAFF
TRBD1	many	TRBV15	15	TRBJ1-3	TGTGCCACCAGCAGCCTGGGACAGGCTGTAAGCACCATATATTTT	CATSSLGQAVSTIYF
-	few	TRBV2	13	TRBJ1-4	TGTGCCAGCAGTTCCAGCTCTAATGAAAAACTGTTTTTT	CASSSSSNEKLFF
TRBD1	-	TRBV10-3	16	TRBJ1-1	TGTGCCATCAGTGGGAGCCGGGACAGGGCGGCCACTGAAGCTTTCTTT	CAISGSRDRAATEAFF
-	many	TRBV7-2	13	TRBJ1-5	TGTGCCAGCAGCTTAGGGGATATGCAGCCCCAGCATTTT	CASSLGDMQPQHF
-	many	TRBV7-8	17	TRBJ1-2	TGTGCCAGCAGCCGGACCGGGAGGGGAGTAGGTTCCTATGGCTACACCTTC	CASSRTGRGVGSYGYTF
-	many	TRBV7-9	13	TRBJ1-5	TGTGCCAGCAGCTTAGGAGTTGTTCAGCCCCAGCATTTT	CASSLGVVQPQHF
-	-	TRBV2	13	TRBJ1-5	TGTGCCAGCAGTTTTCTCAGTTCTCAGCCCCAGCATTTT	CASSFLSSQPQHF
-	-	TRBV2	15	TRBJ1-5	TGTGCCAGCAGTGTCGGGACTAGCGGGAGAGATACCCAGCATTTT	CASSVGTSGRDTQHF
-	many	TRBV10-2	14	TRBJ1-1	TGCGCCGGGCGCCGAGGGCCTACGAACACTGAAGCTTTCTTT	CAGRRGPTNTEAFF